The 20 T cell receptor beta chains below were found in one sample sequenced in a study of T-cell reconstitution after alpha-beta-depleted transplantation in children. Antigen specificity for these receptors is unknown. Whole-study findings and limits: The main origin of T-cell counts and diversity one year after transplant was newly produced T cells.

The library targeted TCRbeta and was prepared with unique molecular identifiers. TCRdb itself ran the PCR reads through MiXCR, one entry per CDR3 protein. The repertoire consists of about 300,000 distinct CDR3 sequences, with over 7.5% occurring once and the leading ten covering approximately 9.1%. The material was peripheral blood, obtained 360 days after TCRalphabeta/CD19-depleted stem cell transplant. The receptors shown here come from a female patient between 2 and 15 years old who had a stem cell transplant for Fanconi anemia, so the T cells may come from the graft donor.

The chain is built from TRBV19 and TRBJ1-1; 9 bases agree with TRBD1. Trimming cost V 8 bases and J 2 bases; bases outside gene matches: 12. Looked up from germline, CDR1 is LNHDA and CDR2 is SQIVND (reference sequence). This CDR3 comprises 16 residues. CDR3 amino acids: CASAQGGTGINTEAFF. The CDR3 nucleotides are TGTGCCAGTGCCCAGGGGGGGACAGGGATTAACACTGAAGCTTTCTTT.

This clonotype came up a few times. The CDR3: CASSILGGPGTNEQFF. DNA of the CDR3: TGTGCCAGCAGCATCCTGGGGGGCCCCGGAACCAATGAGCAGTTCTTC. V is TRBV27 and J is TRBJ2-1, with D perhaps matching TRBD1 or TRBD2 (6 bases each). Deletions cut 6 bases from V and 6 bases from J, with 21 bases between. In germline, CDR1 is MNHEY, CDR2 SMNVEV (reference sequence). This CDR3 spans 16 amino acids.

This clonotype has just a few counts. This rearrangement joins TRBV6-1 to TRBJ2-3; 7 bases agree with TRBD1. V trimming: 6 bases; J trimming: 6 bases; junction bases outside the gene matches: 15. Germline CDR1 reads MNHNS; CDR2 reads SASEGT. This CDR3 is 16 amino acids long. In nucleotides, the CDR3 is TGTGCCAGCAGCCTCCCCGGACAGGACATCGGGGATACGCAGTATTTT. Its translation is CASSLPGQDIGDTQYF.

There are many counts of this clonotype. The V call is TRBV25-1, the J call TRBJ2-1; the match to TRBD2 covers 8 bases. Trimming cost V 2 bases and J 7 bases; bases outside gene matches: 7. The CDR3 consists of 15 residues. Germline V gene lookup returns CDR1 MGHDK and CDR2 SYGVNS. The chain's CDR3 is CASSEPLAGGNEQFF. The DNA of the CDR3 is TGTGCCAGCAGTGAACCCCTAGCGGGCGGTAATGAGCAGTTCTTC.

This clonotype was counted ten times or more. CDR3 sequence (DNA): TGCAGTGCTAGAGTAGGCACCTCTGGAAACACCATATATTTT. Translated: CSARVGTSGNTIYF. The rearrangement uses TRBV20-1 and TRBJ1-3, with no clear D. This CDR3 has 14 residues. From germline, CDR1 is DFQATT and CDR2 SNEGSKA (reference sequence). V lost 1 base and J lost 0, with 7 bases in between.

Ten or more counts support this clonotype. The DNA of the CDR3 is TGCGCCAGCAGCTTCGGGAGAAGGACAGAATACACCGGGGAGCTGTTTTTT. Translated, it gives CASSFGRRTEYTGELFF. The chain couples TRBV5-1 to TRBJ2-2; D possibly uses TRBD1 or TRBD2 (6 bases each). This CDR3 has 17 residues. Trimming left V 2 bases short and J 3 bases short, with 17 bases between. The germline V gene has CDR1 SGHRS and CDR2 YFSETQ.

This clonotype has just a few counts. CDR3 sequence (DNA): TGTGCCAGCACTCCCTCGAACAGTCCCTATGGCTACACCTTC. Protein: CASTPSNSPYGYTF. The rearrangement joins TRBV27 to TRBJ1-2; D remains unclear. The CDR3 covers 14 residues. V lost 7 bases, J lost 4 bases, and 16 bases lay in between. Germline loops: CDR1 MNHEY, CDR2 SMNVEV (reference sequence).

This clonotype has at least ten counts. The rearrangement uses TRBV30 and TRBJ2-7; tentatively, D is TRBD1 (5 bases). The germline gives CDR1 GTSNPN, CDR2 SVGIG (reference sequence). The ends were cut back, 4 bases at V and 5 bases at J, with 9 bases in the middle. The CDR3 totals 11 residues. CDR3 sequence reads: CAWTGKHEQYF. The CDR3 nucleotides are TGTGCCTGGACAGGGAAACACGAGCAGTACTTC.

This clonotype appeared many times. The chain links TRBV5-1 to TRBJ1-1; no reliable D call. Deletions cut 1 base from V and 1 base from J, with 8 bases between. Germline V gives CDR1 SGHRS, CDR2 YFSETQ. The CDR3 is 14 amino acids. CDR3 nucleotide sequence: TGCGCCAGCAGCTTGTGGCGGGGGAACACTGAAGCTTTCTTT. It encodes CASSLWRGNTEAFF.

In its sample, this clonotype was seen many times. This chain links TRBV7-3 with TRBJ1-2; 7 positions match TRBD1. Losses at the gene ends were 3 bases for V and 5 bases for J; bases not matched to a gene: 6. CDR1 and CDR2 from the germline V gene are SGHTA and FQGTGA. The CDR3 has 14 amino acids. The CDR3: CASSLGPTGYGYTF. The CDR3 DNA is TGTGCCAGCAGCTTGGGACCGACAGGGTATGGCTACACCTTC. The whole variable domain, filled in from reference TRBV7-3 and TRBJ1-2, reads GAGVSQTPSNKVTEKGKYVELRCDPISGHTALYWYRQSLGQGPEFLIYFQGTGAADDSGLPNDRFFAVRPEGSVSTLKIQRTERGDSAVYLCASSLGPTGYGYTFGSGTRLTVV.

This clonotype was seen ten or more times. The chain couples TRBV9 to TRBJ2-1; 11 bases agree with TRBD2. CDR3 length: 16 amino acids. Looked up from germline, CDR1 is SGDLS and CDR2 is YYNGEE. V lost 0 bases to trimming and J lost 5 bases; unmatched junction nucleotides: 4. The CDR3 is CASSVGATSGNNEQFF. DNA of the CDR3: TGTGCCAGCAGCGTAGGGGCGACTAGCGGGAACAATGAGCAGTTCTTC.

This clonotype was picked up many times. The chain uses TRBV6-2 or TRBV6-3 and TRBJ2-1; D remains unclear. V dropped 4 bases and J dropped 7 bases, with 8 bases sitting between them. From germline, CDR1 is MNHEY and CDR2 SVGEGT. The CDR3 is 12 residues long. In nucleotides, the CDR3 is TGTGCCAGCAGTTTCGTTGGAAATGAGCAGTTCTTC. It yields the protein CASSFVGNEQFF.

In its sample, this clonotype was seen many times. J is TRBJ2-5 and V is TRBV12-3 or TRBV12-4; 10 bases align to TRBD2. V dropped 4 bases and J dropped 3; count of bases not matched to a gene: 2. The CDR3 is 14 residues long. CDR3 DNA sequence: TGTGCCAGCAGTTCCCTAGCGGGGGAAGAGACCCAGTACTTC. It encodes CASSSLAGEETQYF.

This clonotype was seen at least ten times. The chain couples TRBV4-3 to TRBJ2-1; TRBD1 matches 7 bases. Trimming took 2 bases from V and 8 from J; bases not matched to a gene: 6. The CDR3 sequence is 14 residues long. Germline V gene lookup returns CDR1 LGHNA and CDR2 YSLEER. CDR3 region: CASSQFLQGDEQFF. The CDR3 DNA is TGCGCCAGCAGCCAATTCCTTCAGGGGGATGAGCAGTTCTTC.

There are many counts of this clonotype. The chain joins TRBV6-4 to TRBJ2-3, with a tentative D call TRBD1 (6 bases). This CDR3 comprises 15 residues. V gave up 3 bases and J gave up 4 bases, with 14 bases separating them. Looked up from germline, CDR1 is MRHNA and CDR2 is SNTAGT. This CDR3 is CASSEGTSGADTQYF. Here the CDR3 DNA reads TGTGCCAGCAGTGAAGGGACCTCAGGGGCAGATACGCAGTATTTT.

This clonotype was picked up a small number of times. The rearrangement uses TRBV29-1 and TRBJ2-1; TRBD1 is a possible D gene (5 bases). CDR1 is SQVTM, CDR2 ANQGSEA, per germline. This CDR3 has 13 residues. The V gene lost 8 bases and the J gene lost 6 bases, with 17 bases spanning the gap. The CDR3 coding sequence is TGCAGCTCGTTAACTGCAGGGCGCAATGAGCAGTTCTTC. Amino acid sequence: CSSLTAGRNEQFF.

This clonotype showed up just a few times. This chain joins TRBV6-1 and TRBJ2-1; D is unresolved. The CDR3 loop spans 15 amino acids. Trimming removed 6 bases at V and 7 bases at J, with 19 bases between. Germline assignment: CDR1 MNHNS and CDR2 SASEGT. As DNA, the CDR3 is TGTGCCAGCAGCCCGTTTGGGTTCGGCGCTAATGAGCAGTTCTTC. Amino acid sequence: CASSPFGFGANEQFF.

The table lists this clonotype with many counts. The CDR3 protein is CSIRFIQGPREQFF. Written as DNA, the CDR3 is TGCAGTATCCGCTTCATACAGGGACCGAGAGAGCAGTTCTTC. This sequence joins TRBV20-1 and TRBJ2-1, with D possibly being TRBD1 (6 bases). CDR3 length: 14 residues. The germline gives CDR1 DFQATT, CDR2 SNEGSKA (reference sequence). Trimming pared 8 bases from V and 10 bases from J, leaving 24 bases between.

Many counts were recorded for this clonotype. The V and J genes are TRBV6-2 or TRBV6-3 and TRBJ2-3, with D hard to call. This CDR3 has 15 amino acids. CDR1 is MNHEY, CDR2 SVGEGT, per germline. V lost 6 bases, J lost 4 bases, and 17 bases lay in between. The CDR3: CASSPLDLGSDTQYF. CDR3 DNA sequence: TGTGCCAGCAGCCCCCTAGACTTGGGATCAGATACGCAGTATTTT.

The V call is TRBV4-1, the J call TRBJ2-1, with TRBD2 as a possible D gene (6 bases). This CDR3 is 14 amino acids long. Germline CDR1 and CDR2: MGHRA and YSYEKL. The V end lost 7 bases, the J end lost 9 bases, and 19 bases lay between the germline ends. The CDR3 DNA follows: TGCGCCAGCACCGAGGGGAGGACTGTGGGTGAGCAGTTCTTC. It specifies CASTEGRTVGEQFF.